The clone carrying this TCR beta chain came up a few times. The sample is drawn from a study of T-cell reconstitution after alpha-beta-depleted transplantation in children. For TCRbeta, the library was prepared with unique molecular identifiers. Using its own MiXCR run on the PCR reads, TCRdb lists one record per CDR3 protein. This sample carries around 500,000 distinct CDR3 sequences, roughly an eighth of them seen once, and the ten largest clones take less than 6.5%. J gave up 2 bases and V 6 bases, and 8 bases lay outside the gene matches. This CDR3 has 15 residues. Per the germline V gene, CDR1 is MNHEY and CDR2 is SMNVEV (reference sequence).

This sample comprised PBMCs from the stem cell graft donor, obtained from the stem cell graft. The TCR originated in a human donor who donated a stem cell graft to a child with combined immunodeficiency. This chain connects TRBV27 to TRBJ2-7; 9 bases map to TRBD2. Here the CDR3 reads CASSILAGPTYEQYF. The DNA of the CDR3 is TGTGCCAGCAGCATACTAGCGGGCCCCACCTACGAGCAGTACTTC.